The 3 T cell receptor beta chains below were found in one sample sequenced in a study of T cell repertoires in cytomegalovirus infection. TCRdb passed the reads through MiXCR, listing each CDR3 protein once. Of about 68,000 distinct CDR3 sequences listed, approximately 22% are singletons. Their cognate antigens are unknown. The sample comprised PBMCs, sequenced either directly or after in vitro stimulation (not recorded which). These receptors were obtained from a human donor in good health (CMV status not recorded). Some clones in this sample may be carry-over from other donors' samples.

This clonotype has only one observation. The V and J genes are TRBV5-5 and TRBJ2-7; D perhaps matches TRBD1 (5 bases). V lost 2 bases, J lost 7 bases, and 7 bases lay in between. CDR1 is SGHKS, CDR2 YYEKEE, per germline (reference sequence). The CDR3 spans 11 residues. The CDR3 region is CASSLKGEQYF. The CDR3 bases are TGTGCCAGCAGCTTAAAGGGGGAGCAGTACTTC.

This clonotype showed up many times. This chain joins TRBV7-2 and TRBJ2-3; TRBD2 agrees at 11 bases. The CDR3 totals 19 residues. J lost 0 bases, V lost 5 bases, and 13 bases had no gene match. Germline V CDR1 and CDR2: SGHTA, FQGNSA. The CDR3 sequence: CASSGRLAGLQQSTDTQYF. CDR3 bases: TGTGCCAGCAGCGGCCGACTAGCGGGACTACAGCAGAGCACAGATACGCAGTATTTT. Complete variable domain (other parts from reference TRBV7-2 and TRBJ2-3): GAGVSQSPSNKVTEKGKDVELRCDPISGHTALYWYRQSLGQGLEFLIYFQGNSAPDKSGLPSDRFSAERTGGSVSTLTIQRTQQEDSAVYLCASSGRLAGLQQSTDTQYFGPGTRLTVL.

The chain is built from TRBV10-1 and TRBJ2-1; TRBD2 matches at 13 bases. The CDR3 loop spans 15 amino acids. Germline assignment: CDR1 WNHNN and CDR2 SYGVQD (reference sequence). V gave up 6 bases and J gave up 8 bases; unmatched junction bases: 7. This chain's CDR3 is CASSSGTSGKHEQFF. CDR3 in DNA: TGCGCCAGCAGCTCCGGGACTAGCGGGAAGCATGAGCAGTTCTTC.